These 20 T cell receptor beta chains came from one sample sequenced in a study of blood T cell repertoires in COVID-19. Clones were sequenced by immunoSEQ multiplex PCR, and TCRdb holds only the in-frame ones, with some missing. The sample contains tens of thousands of clones, approximately 80% of which appear only once. The specimen was peripheral blood. Receptor source: a man in his 70s with COVID-19, enrolled during active disease.

This chain links TRBV6-5 with TRBJ1-5, with D perhaps matching TRBD1 (6 bases). This CDR3 contains 13 residues. Germline-derived CDR1 and CDR2 are MNHEY and SVGAGI. The V end was cut by 8 bases, the J end by 2 bases, with 10 bases between. CDR3 in DNA: TGTGCCAGCTTACAGGGAGGCAATCAGCCCCAGCATTTT. Encoded protein: CASLQGGNQPQHF.

The chain couples TRBV15 to TRBJ1-1; tentatively, D is TRBD1 (5 bases). The germline gives CDR1 LNHNV, CDR2 YYDKDF (reference sequence). This CDR3 is built from 14 residues. The ends were cut back, 3 bases at V and 4 bases at J, with 12 bases in the middle. This chain's CDR3 is CATSRFPGGTEAFF. The CDR3 nucleotides are TGTGCCACCAGCAGGTTCCCGGGGGGCACTGAAGCTTTCTTT.

The V call is TRBV6-2 or TRBV6-3, the J call TRBJ1-2; 10 bases align to TRBD1. This CDR3 region has 15 residues. V shed 6 bases, J shed 5 bases, and the junction held 9 bases outside the gene matches. Looked up from germline, CDR1 is MNHEY and CDR2 is SVGEGT. The CDR3 DNA reads TGTGCCAGCAGCAGGGTACCGGGACAGGGGTATGGCTACACCTTC. Its protein product is CASSRVPGQGYGYTF.

The chain joins TRBV30 to TRBJ1-1; 8 nucleotides agree with TRBD1. CDR1 and CDR2 (germline): GTSNPN, SVGIG (reference sequence). This CDR3 has 12 residues. J lost 10 bases, V lost 5 bases, and 9 bases had no gene match. CDR3 amino acids: CAWGDRTGGAFF. In DNA, the CDR3 is TGTGCCTGGGGGGACAGGACTGGAGGAGCTTTCTTT.

The CDR3 DNA follows: TGTGCCAGCAGTTTCTTCGACGCGGGAGTCACCGGGGAGCTGTTTTTT. Amino acid sequence: CASSFFDAGVTGELFF. The V call is TRBV28, the J call TRBJ2-2; 7 bases are shared with TRBD2. The CDR3 is 16 residues long. The trim removed 3 bases at V and 4 bases at J, leaving 8 bases unmatched. Germline V gives CDR1 MDHEN, CDR2 SYDVKM. Drawing the rest from reference TRBV28 and TRBJ2-2, the complete variable domain is DVKVTQSSRYLVKRTGEKVFLECVQDMDHENMFWYRQDPGLGLRLIYFSYDVKMKEKGDIPEGYSVSREKKERFSLILESASTNQTSMYLCASSFFDAGVTGELFFGEGSRLTVL.

The chain is built from TRBV18 and TRBJ1-2; D unresolved. There are 12 residues in the CDR3. Trimming left V 6 bases short and J 2 bases short, with 7 bases between. Germline V gene sequence: CDR1 KGHSH, CDR2 LQKENI. DNA for the CDR3: TGTGCCAGCTCGCAACAGAACTATGGCTACACCTTC. It encodes CASSQQNYGYTF.

The rearrangement joins TRBV7-9 to TRBJ1-2, with 9 bases fitting TRBD1. Germline trimming cut 3 bases from V and 8 bases from J; bases unmatched to any gene: 13. The CDR3 runs to 16 residues. CDR1 is SEHNR, CDR2 FQNEAQ, per germline (reference sequence). The chain's CDR3 is CASSFGDRVVREGYTF. The CDR3 bases are TGTGCCAGCAGCTTTGGGGACAGGGTAGTGAGAGAGGGCTACACCTTC.

V gene TRBV5-8 combines with J gene TRBJ1-5; no definite D call. Trimming removed 0 bases at V and 8 bases at J, with 9 bases between. The CDR3 sequence is 13 residues long. Germline CDR1 is SGHTS and CDR2 is YDEGEE. The CDR3 loop is CASSLDHTKPQHF. The DNA for the CDR3 is TGTGCCAGCAGCTTGGACCACACCAAGCCCCAGCATTTT.

This clone appeared a few times. This chain links TRBV6-5 with TRBJ2-4; D perhaps matches TRBD1 (5 bases). CDR1 and CDR2 from the germline V gene are MNHEY and SVGAGI. The length of the CDR3 is 14 residues. V was clipped by 11 bases and J by 5 bases, with 19 bases between them. CDR3 loop: CAVSVRGSENIQYF. DNA for the CDR3: TGTGCCGTCAGCGTTAGGGGTTCTGAAAACATTCAGTACTTC.

The CDR3 is CASRGVATNEKLFF. The CDR3 DNA sequence: TGTGCCAGTCGCGGGGTTGCAACTAATGAAAAACTGTTTTTT. This chain joins TRBV19 and TRBJ1-4; D unclear. Germline V gene lookup returns CDR1 LNHDA and CDR2 SQIVND (reference sequence). Between the trimmed V and J ends, which lost 8 bases and 0 bases, there was a span of 10 bases. CDR3 length equals 14 residues.

The V and J genes are TRBV6-2 or TRBV6-3 and TRBJ2-1; 11 bases fit TRBD2. This CDR3 region has 16 residues. Per germline, CDR1 MNHEY and CDR2 SVGEGT. With V trimmed by 2 bases and J by 8 bases, 8 bases remained unmatched. CDR3 DNA: TGTGCCAGCAGTTACGGTAGCGGGAGGGCCCTCGATGAGCAGTTCTTC. It translates to CASSYGSGRALDEQFF.

The V gene is TRBV7-2, the J gene TRBJ2-7; D perhaps matches TRBD1 (5 bases). The germline gives CDR1 SGHTA, CDR2 FQGNSA. The V gene lost 3 bases and the J gene lost 2 bases, with 14 bases spanning the gap. This CDR3 is built from 15 residues. CDR3 loop: CASSLTPDRAYEQYF. CDR3 sequence (DNA): TGTGCCAGCAGCTTGACCCCTGACAGAGCCTACGAGCAGTACTTC.

The rearrangement joins TRBV6-6 to TRBJ2-5; a weak D match, TRBD1 (5 bases). V was trimmed by 7 bases and J by 4 bases, leaving 16 bases between them. From germline, CDR1 is MNHNY and CDR2 SVGAGI (reference sequence). The CDR3 is 14 amino acids. The CDR3 DNA reads as TGTGCCAGCATGCTTATGGTAGGGGTAGAGACCCAGTACTTC. It is translated as CASMLMVGVETQYF.

The chain carries TRBV5-5 and TRBJ1-5; D remains ambiguous. The V end lost 4 bases, the J end lost 4 bases, and 12 bases lay between the germline ends. Germline V gene sequence: CDR1 SGHKS, CDR2 YYEKEE (reference sequence). The CDR3 contains 14 residues. CDR3 sequence reads: CASSREADNQPQHF. CDR3 nucleotide sequence: TGTGCCAGCAGCCGGGAAGCAGATAATCAGCCCCAGCATTTT. Looking up the rest from reference TRBV5-5 and TRBJ1-5 gives the full variable domain: DAGVTQSPTHLIKTRGQQVTLRCSPISGHKSVSWYQQVLGQGPQFIFQYYEKEERGRGNFPDRFSARQFPNYSSELNVNALLLGDSALYLCASSREADNQPQHFGDGTRLSIL.

The gene calls are TRBV6-1 and TRBJ1-5, with D unresolved. This CDR3 has 13 amino acids. The V end was cut by 0 bases, the J end by 7 bases, with 7 bases between. Germline V gene sequence: CDR1 MNHNS, CDR2 SASEGT. The DNA of the CDR3 is TGTGCCAGCAGTGAAGCCCAGGTCCAGCCCCAGCATTTT. Amino acid sequence: CASSEAQVQPQHF.

This chain joins TRBV5-1 and TRBJ2-6; 9 bases match TRBD1. The junction had 3 bases not matched to a gene; V was cut back by 1 base and J by 1 base. This CDR3 comprises 17 residues. Germline CDR1 is SGHRS and CDR2 is YFSETQ. CDR3 coding DNA: TGCGCCAGCAGCTTGTTGGGACAGGGTTCTGGGGCCAACGTCCTGACTTTC. Translation gives CASSLLGQGSGANVLTF.

The V call is TRBV4-3, the J call TRBJ1-2, with D possibly TRBD1 on 5 matching bases. Germline V lookup: CDR1 LGHNA, CDR2 YSLEER. The CDR3 sequence is 16 residues long. The germline V and J ends were trimmed by 0 bases and 4 bases, with 15 bases remaining between them. CDR3 residues: CASSQDVLGPVYGYTF. The CDR3 coding sequence is TGCGCCAGCAGCCAAGATGTACTGGGGCCGGTCTATGGCTACACCTTC.

Concerning this clone: Germline and junction disagree at one end, which may indicate a read error. The V and J genes are TRBV3-1 (or the pseudogene TRBV3-2) and TRBJ2-1; 8 nucleotides line up with TRBD1. The CDR3 consists of 12 residues. From germline, CDR1 is LGHDT and CDR2 YNNKEL (reference sequence). CDR3 sequence reads: CASSLGRDRCVF. CDR3 coding DNA: TGTGCCAGCAGCCTAGGTAGGGACAGGTGCGTCTTC.

This clone was observed once. A junction end diverges from the germline sequence, so it may reflect a read error. This chain joins TRBV10-3 and TRBJ1-6; D gene unclear. The CDR3 totals 12 residues. CDR1 and CDR2 (germline): ENHRY, SYGVKD. CDR3 region: CAISDYSSPLHF. The CDR3 DNA is TGTGCCATCAGTGATTATAGTTCACCCCTCCACTTT.

The rearrangement joins TRBV10-2 to TRBJ2-2, with 10 bases matching TRBD1. CDR1 and CDR2 from the germline V gene are WSHSY and SAAADI. CDR3 size: 16 residues. Losses at the gene ends were 7 bases for V and 5 bases for J; bases not matched to a gene: 10. Written as DNA, the CDR3 is TGCGCCAGCAAATTACATGGGACAGGGGAAACCGGGGAGCTGTTTTTT. Amino acid sequence: CASKLHGTGETGELFF.